Sequencing of this T cell receptor beta chain was carried out in a study of blood T cell repertoires in COVID-19. Across the study: Whether acute or convalescent, the COVID-19 samples came from the United States, Italy and Spain. Sample material is recorded as cDNA or gDNA derived from T cells, B-cell-depleted T cells, or PBMCs.

Authors' analysis steps: By means of reference gene primer amplification, nucleated cell counts were estimated. Profiled with immunoSEQ multiplex PCR; TCRdb holds only in-frame clones, not every one. V, J and clone size reflect that table, while D and trimming were determined from the DNA. Found here are tens of thousands of clones, over 75% of them singletons; the top ten hold 3.2%. The CDR3 totals 13 residues. Germline CDR1 and CDR2: LGHNT and FRNRAP. The V end was cut by 3 bases, the J end by 2 bases, with 8 bases between. This chain connects TRBV12-5 to TRBJ2-7, with D perhaps TRBD2 (5 bases). This TCR was recovered from a man in his fifties with active COVID-19. The sample was peripheral blood. The CDR3 coding sequence is TGTGCTAGTGGTTTAGGACTCACCTACGAGCAGTACTTC. Its translation: CASGLGLTYEQYF. The variable domain in full, with the rest retrieved from reference TRBV12-5 and TRBJ2-7, is DARVTQTPRHKVTEMGQEVTMRCQPILGHNTVFWYRQTMMQGLELLAYFRNRAPLDDSGMPKDRFSAEMPDATLATLKIQPSEPRDSAVYFCASGLGLTYEQYFGPGTRLTVT.